A selection of T cell receptor beta chains follows, all from one sample in a study of cytomegalovirus exposure and HLA in healthy donors. Generated by immunoSEQ multiplex PCR, the TCRdb table keeps only in-frame clones and is missing some. This table has 120,000 or so clones, 80% appearing once. The sequencing sample was made of PBMCs. The receptors were gathered from a woman aged 60-70 years in good health and CMV-seropositive. The CDR3 runs from the conserved cysteine through the conserved F or W. D genes are given only for firm matches. Part of the rows lack a size; the others show once, few, many or a class for expanded clones.

J gene	V gene	clone size	D gene	CDR3 protein	CDR3 DNA
TRBJ2-7	TRBV25-1	few	.	CASSDGRESTEQYF	TGTGCCAGCAGTGACGGCCGGGAGTCTACGGAGCAGTACTTC
TRBJ2-3	TRBV27	.	TRBD2	CASRPFSGRIIDTQYF	TGTGCCAGCAGGCCGTTCAGCGGGAGAATTATAGATACGCAGTATTTT
TRBJ2-7	TRBV10-3	.	.	CAISESWVVGLYEQYF	TGTGCCATCAGTGAGTCGTGGGTCGTGGGGCTATACGAGCAGTACTTC
TRBJ2-1	TRBV4-2	.	TRBD2	CASSRLAGAYNEQFF	TGTGCCAGCAGTCGTCTAGCGGGAGCTTACAATGAGCAGTTCTTC
TRBJ2-1	TRBV19	.	.	CASSINGPRGVQFF	TGTGCCAGTAGTATTAACGGGCCCCGGGGTGTGCAGTTCTTC
TRBJ1-2	TRBV19	.	.	CASSTGLHYGYTF	TGTGCCAGTAGTACGGGACTTCACTATGGCTACACCTTC
TRBJ2-1	TRBV6-6	.	.	CASSSTYNEQFF	TGTGCCAGCAGTTCAACTTACAATGAGCAGTTCTTC
TRBJ2-7	TRBV2	.	.	CASSEQGYEQYF	TGTGCCAGCAGTGAACAGGGCTACGAGCAGTACTTC
TRBJ1-1	TRBV19	few	TRBD1	CASSLWDRGPEAFF	TGTGCCAGTAGTCTCTGGGACAGGGGGCCTGAAGCTTTCTTT
TRBJ2-2	TRBV6-6	.	TRBD1	CASSPPGQGSTGELFF	TGTGCCAGCAGTCCTCCGGGACAGGGGTCCACCGGGGAGCTGTTTTTT
TRBJ1-1	TRBV7-3	few	TRBD1	CASSTGQGLNTEAFF	TGTGCCAGCAGCACCGGACAGGGACTGAACACTGAAGCTTTCTTT
TRBJ2-7	TRBV23-1	.	.	CASSQSDNSNYEQYF	TGCGCCAGCAGTCAATCGGACAATTCGAACTACGAGCAGTACTTC
TRBJ1-2	TRBV30	.	TRBD1	CAWSVRDRGRPNYGYTF	TGTGCCTGGAGTGTAAGGGACAGGGGTAGGCCTAACTATGGCTACACCTTC
TRBJ1-1	TRBV7-9	.	.	CASSSGGTEAFF	TGTGCCAGCAGCTCCGGGGGGACTGAAGCTTTCTTT
TRBJ2-5	TRBV6-5	.	TRBD1	CASSYGQVPQETQYF	TGTGCCAGCAGTTACGGACAGGTGCCACAAGAGACCCAGTACTTC
TRBJ2-7	TRBV7-2	.	.	CASSFQGRYEQYF	TGTGCCAGCAGCTTTCAGGGTCGGTACGAGCAGTACTTC
TRBJ2-2	TRBV5-4	few	TRBD1	CASSAGQDTGELFF	TGTGCCAGCAGCGCTGGACAGGACACCGGGGAGCTGTTTTTT
TRBJ2-5	TRBV11-1	.	.	CASSLEVLGGSETQYF	TGTGCCAGCAGCTTAGAAGTCCTGGGGGGAAGCGAGACCCAGTACTTC
TRBJ1-4	TRBV6-5	many	TRBD1	CASSYDTGEDEKLFF	TGTGCCAGCAGTTACGACACAGGGGAGGACGAAAAACTGTTTTTT